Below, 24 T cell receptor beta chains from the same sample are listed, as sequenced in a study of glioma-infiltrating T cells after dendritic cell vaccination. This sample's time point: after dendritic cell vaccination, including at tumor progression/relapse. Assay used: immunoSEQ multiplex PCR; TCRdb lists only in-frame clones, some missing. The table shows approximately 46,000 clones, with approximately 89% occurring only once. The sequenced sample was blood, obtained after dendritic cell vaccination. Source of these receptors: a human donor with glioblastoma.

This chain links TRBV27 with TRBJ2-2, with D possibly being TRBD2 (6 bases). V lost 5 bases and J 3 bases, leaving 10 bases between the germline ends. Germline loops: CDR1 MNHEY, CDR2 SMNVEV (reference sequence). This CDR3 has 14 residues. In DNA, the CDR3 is TGTGCCAGCAGTCCCGGACTATACACCGGGGAGCTGTTTTTT. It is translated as CASSPGLYTGELFF.

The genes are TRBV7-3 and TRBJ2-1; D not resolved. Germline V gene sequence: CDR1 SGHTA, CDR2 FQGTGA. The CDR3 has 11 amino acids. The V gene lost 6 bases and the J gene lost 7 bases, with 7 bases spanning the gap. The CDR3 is CASRSMNEQFF. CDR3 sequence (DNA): TGTGCCAGCAGGTCAATGAATGAGCAGTTCTTC.

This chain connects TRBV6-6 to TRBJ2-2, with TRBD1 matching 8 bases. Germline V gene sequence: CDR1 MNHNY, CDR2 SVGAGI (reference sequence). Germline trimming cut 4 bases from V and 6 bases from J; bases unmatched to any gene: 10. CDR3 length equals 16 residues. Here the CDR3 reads CASSSLSAGGAGELFF. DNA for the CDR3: TGTGCCAGCAGTTCCCTAAGCGCAGGGGGCGCCGGGGAGCTGTTTTTT.

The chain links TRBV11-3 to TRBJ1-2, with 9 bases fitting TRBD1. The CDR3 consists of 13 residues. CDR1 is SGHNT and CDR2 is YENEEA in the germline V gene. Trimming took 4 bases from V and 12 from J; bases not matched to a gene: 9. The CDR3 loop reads CASSSSGQGSHTF. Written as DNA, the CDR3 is TGTGCCAGCAGCTCTTCGGGACAGGGCTCTCACACCTTC.

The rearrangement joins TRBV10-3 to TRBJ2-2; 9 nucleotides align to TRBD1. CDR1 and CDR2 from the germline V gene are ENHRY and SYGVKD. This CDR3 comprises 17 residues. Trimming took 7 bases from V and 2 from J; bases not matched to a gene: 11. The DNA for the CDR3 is TGTGCCATCAAGGGGACAGGGAGACTTAAAAACACCGGGGAGCTGTTTTTT. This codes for CAIKGTGRLKNTGELFF.

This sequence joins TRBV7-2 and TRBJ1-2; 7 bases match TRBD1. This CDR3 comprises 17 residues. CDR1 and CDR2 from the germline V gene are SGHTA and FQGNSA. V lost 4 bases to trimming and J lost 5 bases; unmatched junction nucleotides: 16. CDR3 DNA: TGTGCCAGCAGCTCCACGACAGGGTTTCGGGGGGGATATGGCTACACCTTC. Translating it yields CASSSTTGFRGGYGYTF.

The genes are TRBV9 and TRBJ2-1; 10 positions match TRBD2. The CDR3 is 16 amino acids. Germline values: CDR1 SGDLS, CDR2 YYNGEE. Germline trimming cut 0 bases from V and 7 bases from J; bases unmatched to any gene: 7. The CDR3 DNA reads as TGTGCCAGCAGCGTAGGTCCTAGCGGGAGATTTAATGAGCAGTTCTTC. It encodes CASSVGPSGRFNEQFF.

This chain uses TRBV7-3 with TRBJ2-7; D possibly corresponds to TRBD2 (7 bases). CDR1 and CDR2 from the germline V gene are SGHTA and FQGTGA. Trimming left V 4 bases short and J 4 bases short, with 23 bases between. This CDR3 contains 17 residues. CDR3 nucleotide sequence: TGTGCCAGCAGCTCAGGAGAGGGGGGGACTAAACAATACGAGCAGTACTTC. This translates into CASSSGEGGTKQYEQYF.

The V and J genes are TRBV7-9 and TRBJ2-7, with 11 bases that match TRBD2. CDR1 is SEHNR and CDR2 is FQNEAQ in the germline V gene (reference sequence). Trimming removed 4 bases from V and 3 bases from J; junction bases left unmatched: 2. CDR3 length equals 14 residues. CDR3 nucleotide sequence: TGTGCCAGCAGCTCTAGCGGGAGGTACTACGAGCAGTACTTC. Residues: CASSSSGRYYEQYF.

CDR3 sequence: CASSLGREYTIYF. DNA for the CDR3: TGTGCCAGCAGCTTGGGCCGGGAATACACCATATATTTT. The V and J genes are TRBV7-2 and TRBJ1-3; no definite D call. The germline gives CDR1 SGHTA, CDR2 FQGNSA. This CDR3 has 13 amino acids. Trimming took 3 bases from V and 8 from J, leaving 11 bases between them.

The CDR3 nucleotides read TGTGCCAGCACCATAGGGGTGGGCAATCAGCCCCAGCATTTT. Amino acids: CASTIGVGNQPQHF. J is TRBJ1-5 and V is TRBV28, with a tentative D call TRBD1 (5 bases). Germline V CDR1 and CDR2: MDHEN, SYDVKM. V lost 7 bases and J 2 bases, leaving 12 bases between the germline ends. The CDR3 sequence is 14 residues long.

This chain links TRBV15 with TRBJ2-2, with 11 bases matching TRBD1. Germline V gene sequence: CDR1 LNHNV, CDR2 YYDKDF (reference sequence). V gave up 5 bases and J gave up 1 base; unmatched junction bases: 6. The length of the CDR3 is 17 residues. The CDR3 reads CATSDKDRGQNTGELFF. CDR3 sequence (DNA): TGTGCCACCAGCGACAAGGACAGGGGGCAGAACACCGGGGAGCTGTTTTTT. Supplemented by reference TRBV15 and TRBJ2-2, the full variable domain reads DAMVIQNPRYQVTQFGKPVTLSCSQTLNHNVMYWYQQKSSQAPKLLFHYYDKDFNNEADTPDNFQSRRPNTSFCFLDIRSPGLGDTAMYLCATSDKDRGQNTGELFFGEGSRLTVL.

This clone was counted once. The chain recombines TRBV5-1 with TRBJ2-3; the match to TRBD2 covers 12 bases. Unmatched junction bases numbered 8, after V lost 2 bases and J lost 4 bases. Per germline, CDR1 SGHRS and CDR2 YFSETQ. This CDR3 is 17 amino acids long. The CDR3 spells CASSFRLAGGPPDTQYF. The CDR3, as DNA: TGCGCCAGCAGCTTTAGGCTAGCGGGAGGGCCGCCAGATACGCAGTATTTT.

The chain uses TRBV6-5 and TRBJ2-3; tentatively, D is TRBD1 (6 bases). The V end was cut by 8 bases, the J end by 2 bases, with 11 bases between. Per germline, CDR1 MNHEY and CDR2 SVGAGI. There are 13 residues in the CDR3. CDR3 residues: CASGNRVTDTQYF. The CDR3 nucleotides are TGTGCCAGCGGGAACAGGGTCACAGATACGCAGTATTTT.

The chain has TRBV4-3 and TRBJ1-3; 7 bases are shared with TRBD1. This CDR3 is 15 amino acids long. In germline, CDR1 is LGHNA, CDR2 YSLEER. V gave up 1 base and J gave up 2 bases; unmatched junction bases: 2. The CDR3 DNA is TGCGCCAGCAGCCAAGGAGGGGGCACTGGAAACACCATATATTTT. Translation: CASSQGGGTGNTIYF.

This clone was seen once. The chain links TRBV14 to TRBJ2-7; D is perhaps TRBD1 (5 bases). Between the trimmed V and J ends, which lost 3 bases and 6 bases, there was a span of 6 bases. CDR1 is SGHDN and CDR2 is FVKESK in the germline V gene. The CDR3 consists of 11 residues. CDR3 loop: CASSHRGEQYF. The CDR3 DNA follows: TGTGCCAGCAGCCATAGGGGCGAGCAGTACTTC.

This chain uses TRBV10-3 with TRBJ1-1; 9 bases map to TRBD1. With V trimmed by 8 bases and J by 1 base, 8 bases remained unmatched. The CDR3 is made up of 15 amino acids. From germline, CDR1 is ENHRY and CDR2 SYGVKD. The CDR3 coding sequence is TGTGCCATCTCAGCCCCGGACAGGGGGAACACTGAAGCTTTCTTT. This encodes CAISAPDRGNTEAFF.

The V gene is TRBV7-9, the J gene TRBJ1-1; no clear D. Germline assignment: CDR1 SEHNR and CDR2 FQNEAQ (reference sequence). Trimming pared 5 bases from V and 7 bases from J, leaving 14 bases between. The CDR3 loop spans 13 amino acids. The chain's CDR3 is CASSQRYANEAFF. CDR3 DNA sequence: TGTGCCAGCAGCCAACGTTATGCTAATGAAGCTTTCTTT.

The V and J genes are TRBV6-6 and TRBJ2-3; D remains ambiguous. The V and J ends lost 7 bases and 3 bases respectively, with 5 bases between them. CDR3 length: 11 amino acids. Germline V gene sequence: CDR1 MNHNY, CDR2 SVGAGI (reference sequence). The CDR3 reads CASTLTDTQYF. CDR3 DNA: TGTGCCAGCACCCTAACAGATACGCAGTATTTT.

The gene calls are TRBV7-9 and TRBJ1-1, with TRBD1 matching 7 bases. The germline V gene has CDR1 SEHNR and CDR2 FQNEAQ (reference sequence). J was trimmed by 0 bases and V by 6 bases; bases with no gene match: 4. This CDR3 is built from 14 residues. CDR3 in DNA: TGTGCCAGCAGTCCCGACAGGGTGAACACTGAAGCTTTCTTT. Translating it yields CASSPDRVNTEAFF. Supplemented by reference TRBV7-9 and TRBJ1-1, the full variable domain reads DTGVSQNPRHKITKRGQNVTFRCDPISEHNRLYWYRQTLGQGPEFLTYFQNEAQLEKSRLLSDRFSAERPKGSFSTLEIQRTEQGDSAMYLCASSPDRVNTEAFFGQGTRLTVV.

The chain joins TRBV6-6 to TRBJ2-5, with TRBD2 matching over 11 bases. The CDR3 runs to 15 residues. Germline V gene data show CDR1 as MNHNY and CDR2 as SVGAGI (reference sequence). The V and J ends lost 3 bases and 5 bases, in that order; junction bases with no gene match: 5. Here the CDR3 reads CASSYQTSGKETQYF. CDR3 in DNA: TGTGCCAGCAGTTATCAGACTAGCGGGAAGGAGACCCAGTACTTC.

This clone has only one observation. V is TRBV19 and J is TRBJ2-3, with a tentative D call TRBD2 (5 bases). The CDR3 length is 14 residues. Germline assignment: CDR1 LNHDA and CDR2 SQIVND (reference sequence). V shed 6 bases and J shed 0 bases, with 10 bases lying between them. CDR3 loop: CASRSAESTDTQYF. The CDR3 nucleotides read TGTGCCAGTAGGTCAGCGGAAAGCACAGATACGCAGTATTTT.

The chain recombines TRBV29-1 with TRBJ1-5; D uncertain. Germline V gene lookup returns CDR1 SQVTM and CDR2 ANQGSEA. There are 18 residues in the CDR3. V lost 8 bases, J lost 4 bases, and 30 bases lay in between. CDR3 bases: TGCAGCCTCCATCGAAATGTGTGGGATTTACTAGGTAATCAGCCCCAGCATTTT. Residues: CSLHRNVWDLLGNQPQHF.

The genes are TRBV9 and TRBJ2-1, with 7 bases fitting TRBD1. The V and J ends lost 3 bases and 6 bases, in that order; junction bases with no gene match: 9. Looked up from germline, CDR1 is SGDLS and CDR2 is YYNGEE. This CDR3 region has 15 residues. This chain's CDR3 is CASSAQGVGFNEQFF. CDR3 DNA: TGTGCCAGCAGCGCCCAGGGGGTAGGCTTCAATGAGCAGTTCTTC.